The clone carrying this T cell receptor beta chain appeared a few times. Germline V CDR1 and CDR2: LNHDA, SQIVND (reference sequence). The CDR3 is 13 residues long. With 4 bases removed from V and 4 bases from J, the gap between germline ends came to 10 bases. Profiling relied on immunoSEQ multiplex PCR, and the TCRdb table lists in-frame clones only, not all of them. The data show 20,000 to 30,000 clones, with about 85% seen just once and about 37% held by the top ten. The data were taken from a study of OX40 agonist ivuxolimab in advanced cancers. The starting material was CD4+ or CD8+ T cells sorted from blood, obtained in a trial of the OX40 agonist ivuxolimab. This chain connects TRBV19 to TRBJ1-1, with unresolved D. The sequence derives from an adult with an advanced solid tumor such as melanoma, head and neck, liver or kidney cancer. CDR3 sequence (DNA): TGTGCCAGTAGTAATAGGTATATCACTGAAGCTTTCTTT. Amino acid sequence: CASSNRYITEAFF.